What follows describes a single T cell receptor beta chain. Antigen: not known. This cohort consisted of healthy bone marrow donors. Trimming took 7 bases from V and 1 from J, leaving 16 bases between them. This CDR3 has 15 residues. CDR1 is MNHEY, CDR2 SVGAGI, per germline. With 60 Vbeta and 13 Jbeta primers, the PCR was carried out. Method: immunoSEQ multiplex PCR; TCRdb's copy keeps in-frame clones and lacks some. The sample carries about 150,000 clones, about 68% recorded once. The data derive from a study of cytomegalovirus exposure and HLA in healthy donors. The study, taken as a whole, reports: It was 150 to 200 TCR beta chains that were listed as cytomegalovirus-associated. Earlier analysis found most TCR beta V segments productive about 87% or about 30% of the time. Reportedly, cytomegalovirus status was diagnosed with high sensitivity and specificity.

Material: PBMCs. V gene TRBV6-5 combines with J gene TRBJ1-1; D gene unclear. The TCR sequence derives from a young man in good health and CMV-seronegative. CDR3 nucleotide sequence: TGTGCCAGCACCGACGGGAAGGCTGGGAACACTGAAGCTTTCTTT. Residues: CASTDGKAGNTEAFF.